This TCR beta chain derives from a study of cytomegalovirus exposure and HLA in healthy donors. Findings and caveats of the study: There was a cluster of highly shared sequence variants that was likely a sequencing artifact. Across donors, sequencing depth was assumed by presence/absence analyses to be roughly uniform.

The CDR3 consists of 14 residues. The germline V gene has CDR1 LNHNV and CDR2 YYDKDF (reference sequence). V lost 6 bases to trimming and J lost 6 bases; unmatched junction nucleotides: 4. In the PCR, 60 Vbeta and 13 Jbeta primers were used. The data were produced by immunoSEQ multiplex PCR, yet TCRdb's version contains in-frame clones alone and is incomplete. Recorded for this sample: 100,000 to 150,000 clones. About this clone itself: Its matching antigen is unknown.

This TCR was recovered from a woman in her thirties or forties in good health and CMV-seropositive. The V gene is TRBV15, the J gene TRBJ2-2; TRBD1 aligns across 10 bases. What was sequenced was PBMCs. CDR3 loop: CATRDRGKSGELFF. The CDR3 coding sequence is TGTGCCACCAGGGACAGGGGGAAATCCGGGGAGCTGTTTTTT.